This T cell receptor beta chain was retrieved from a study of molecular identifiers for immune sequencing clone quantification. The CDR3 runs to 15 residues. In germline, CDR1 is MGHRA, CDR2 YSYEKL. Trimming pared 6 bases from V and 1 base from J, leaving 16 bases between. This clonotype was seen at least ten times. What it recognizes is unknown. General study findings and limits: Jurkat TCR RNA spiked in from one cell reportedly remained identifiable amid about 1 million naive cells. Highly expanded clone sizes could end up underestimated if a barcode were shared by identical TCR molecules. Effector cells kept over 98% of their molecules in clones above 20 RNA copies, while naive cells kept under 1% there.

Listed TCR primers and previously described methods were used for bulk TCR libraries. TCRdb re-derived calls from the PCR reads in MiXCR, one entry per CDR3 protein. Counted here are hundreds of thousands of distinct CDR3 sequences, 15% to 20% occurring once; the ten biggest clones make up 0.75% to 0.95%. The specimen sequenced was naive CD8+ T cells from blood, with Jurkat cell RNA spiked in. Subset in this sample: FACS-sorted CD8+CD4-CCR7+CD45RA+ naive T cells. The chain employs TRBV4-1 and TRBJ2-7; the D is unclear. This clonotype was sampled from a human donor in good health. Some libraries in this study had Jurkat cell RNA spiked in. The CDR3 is CASSVRAGFSYEQYF. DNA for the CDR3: TGCGCCAGCAGTGTAAGGGCAGGCTTTTCCTACGAGCAGTACTTC.